This T cell receptor beta chain was found in a study of OX40 agonist ivuxolimab in advanced cancers. The assay was immunoSEQ multiplex PCR, and TCRdb's table has in-frame clones only and misses some. The table lists some 17,000 clones, roughly 87% of them singletons, with roughly 23% in the top ten. Patients were excluded for autoimmune disease history or systemic immunosuppression. The starting material was CD4+ or CD8+ T cells sorted from blood, obtained in a trial of the OX40 agonist ivuxolimab. The sequence came from an adult with an advanced solid tumor such as melanoma, head and neck, liver or kidney cancer.

Here the CDR3 DNA reads TGTGCCAGCAGTGATCCGACTAGCGGGGGAGCCACCGTCTACGAGCAGTACTTC. This translates into CASSDPTSGGATVYEQYF. The chain has TRBV2 and TRBJ2-7; 12 bases are a match to TRBD2. Trimming took 3 bases from V and 3 from J; bases not matched to a gene: 12. CDR1 is SNHLY, CDR2 FYNNEI, per germline. This CDR3 spans 18 amino acids.